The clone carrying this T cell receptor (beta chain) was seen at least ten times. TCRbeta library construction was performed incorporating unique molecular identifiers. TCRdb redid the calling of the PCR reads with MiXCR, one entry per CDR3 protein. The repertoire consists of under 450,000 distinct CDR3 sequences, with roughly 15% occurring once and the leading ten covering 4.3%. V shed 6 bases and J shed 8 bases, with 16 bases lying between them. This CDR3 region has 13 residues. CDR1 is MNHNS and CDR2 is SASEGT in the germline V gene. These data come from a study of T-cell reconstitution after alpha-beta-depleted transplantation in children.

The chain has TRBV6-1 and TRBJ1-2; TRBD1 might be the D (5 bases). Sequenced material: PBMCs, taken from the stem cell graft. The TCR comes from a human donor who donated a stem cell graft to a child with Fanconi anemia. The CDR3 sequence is CASSRELWGGYTF. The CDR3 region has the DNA TGTGCCAGCAGCAGGGAGTTATGGGGAGGCTACACCTTC.